This T cell receptor beta chain was sequenced during a study of cytotoxic CD8 clonotypes in ibrutinib-treated CLL. Germline CDR1 SGHRS, CDR2 YFSETQ. V dropped 2 bases and J dropped 4; count of bases not matched to a gene: 18. This CDR3 is 19 amino acids long. The table came from immunoSEQ multiplex PCR; TCRdb's copy has only in-frame clones and leaves some out. This sample has 76,000 or so clones; 70% to 90% occur once, and the top ten carry approximately 35%. This receptor was taken from a human donor with chronic lymphocytic leukemia. The chain is built from TRBV5-1 and TRBJ2-3; 8 nucleotides match TRBD2. This material consisted of PBMCs, taken after 24 months of ibrutinib treatment. The CDR3 region has the DNA TGCGCCAGCAGCTTTAATTCCAATCGTCTCGGGAGGGCCCCAGATACGCAGTATTTT. Its translation is CASSFNSNRLGRAPDTQYF.